This TCR beta chain was sequenced in a study of human T cells and chemical hapten exposure (dated by TCRdb to 2020 to 2022). Concerning the study at large: For sensitization, 2% DPC in acetone was applied to a 2 cm by 2 cm area of upper inner arm skin. The patient cohort, mostly female, included alopecia areata with under or over 50% scalp involvement, alopecia totalis and alopecia universalis. The libraries were sequenced as a pool, and the TCR yield per sample differed mostly because of small variations in library volumes within the pool. Blood samples were taken from patients before sensitization (week 0) and at 2, 6 and about 24 weeks after DPC sensitization. Peripheral blood TCR repertoire changes were tracked in vivo in alopecia patients during primary and secondary sensitization to the hapten diphenylcyclopropenone (DPC). Patch testing was performed on the upper back with Finn chambers containing 0.01% DPC, and the patch tests were scored after 6 days according to International Contact Dermatitis Research Group standards. Weekly therapeutic DPC doses were additionally applied to the scalp of patients throughout the approximately 25-week study period. Blood for TCR sequencing was provided by twenty-nine alopecia patients at one to four time points (pre-sensitization, 2, 6 and 24 weeks).

Overall study results and their limits: After repeated subsampling, changes were observed in the strength of the expansion versus patch-test correlation and in the threshold at which the correlation became significant. DPC sensitization did not change the number of TCRs with a frequency above 1 in 1000, and there was no evidence of changes in global repertoire structure. Patch test score was positively correlated with the number of PT1 expanded TCRs, with significance at thresholds 8, 16 and 32 but not at 4. Compared with pre-sensitization or healthy control sets, expanded TCRs formed significantly more large CDR3 similarity clusters, which is consistent with antigen-driven responses. Alopecia, a presumed autoimmune disease, was present in all patients, so the immune response of the patients might differ from that of healthy individuals.

The CDR3 starts with the cysteine, ends with the phenylalanine, and has 15 residues. CDR3 DNA only is kept here, 45 bases in frame from base 1. CDR1 is given as MDHEN and CDR2 as SYDVKM, both from the germline V gene. Trimming removed 2 bases from V and 3 bases from J, leaving 11 bases between the germline ends. A word on this clonotype: Its antigen target is currently unknown. Within one base of it there is no much larger clone, and no base qualities were kept.

Library generation was performed with RACE. This sample was sequenced with a NextSeq 500. Library preparation attached unique molecular identifiers to individual cDNA molecules for quantitative, reproducible TCR counting. For every blood RNA sample, sequencing covered both the TCR alpha and TCR beta chains. The source study handled its data this way. The median number of TCRs per sample was roughly 98,000, ranging from roughly 23,224 to 690,600. The Decombinator software suite was used to annotate V, J and CDR3 in the TCR reads. To make PS versus PT1 abundance plots, every sample was subsampled to the same number of TCRs (28,000). TCRs were defined as expanded if absent before sensitization and observed at least eight times at the 2-week time point. Using fastp at Q25 and MiXCR, TCRdb reprocessed the public reads and kept productive beta chains. Each record represents a unique CDR3 protein, reported with the most common genes and DNA among its rows. The V and J calls and clone size come from TCRdb's table, not from the authors' own analysis. The table for this sample lists fewer than 350,000 distinct CDR3 sequences; about 7.7% of them were counted only once. The top ten clonotypes cover more than 1% of the sample.

The sample's time point label is to be understood as: pre-sensitization, week 0. Sample treatment or condition, as interpreted from the label and publication: therapeutic diphenylcyclopropenone sensitization with weekly scalp DPC. At every patch-test visit, the blood draw took place before the patch test was put on. Patients were considered eligible if aged 18 to 70, diagnosed with alopecia and deemed suitable for DPC therapy, and patients were excluded if pregnant. Total RNA was extracted from unfractionated whole blood collected in Tempus Blood RNA tubes. The starting material was whole blood, obtained in connection with sensitization to the hapten diphenylcyclopropenone (DPC). This TCR derives from a man younger than 35 with alopecia areata. Some clones in this sample may be carry-over from other donors' samples. The sequence links TRBV28 to TRBJ1-5; the D gene remains uncertain. The CDR3 is CASSLEGSYNQPQHF. Here is the DNA: TGTGCCAGCAGTTTAGAGGGCTCCTACAATCAGCCCCAGCATTTT. Extended through the reference TRBV28 and TRBJ1-5 proteins, this CDR3 yields the full variable domain: DVKVTQSSRYLVKRTGEKVFLECVQDMDHENMFWYRQDPGLGLRLIYFSYDVKMKEKGDIPEGYSVSREKKERFSLILESASTNQTSMYLCASSLEGSYNQPQHFGDGTRLSIL.